A few counts support the clone carrying this TCR beta chain. The data stem from a study of blood T cell repertoires in COVID-19. Study-level background: Some COVID-19 samples were acute and others convalescent; all came from the United States, Italy and Spain. T cells, B-cell-depleted T cells, or PBMCs supplied cDNA or gDNA.

Germline V gene sequence: CDR1 SGHTA, CDR2 FQGNSA. The V end was cut by 5 bases, the J end by 7 bases, with 8 bases between. This CDR3 is built from 12 residues. Per the study methods: Estimates of nucleated cell counts were drawn from the amplification of reference gene primers. Assay used: immunoSEQ multiplex PCR; TCRdb lists only in-frame clones, some missing. That table gives V, J and clone size, and the DNA gave D and trimming. The table includes roughly 200,000 clones, roughly 86% detected once. Sequences were obtained from peripheral blood. The receptor was isolated from a woman in her sixties or seventies with active or convalescent COVID-19. The rearrangement joins TRBV7-2 to TRBJ2-2; the D is unclear. The CDR3 region has the DNA TGTGCCAGCAGCCTCCTCAGCGGGGAGCTGTTTTTT. This gives the protein CASSLLSGELFF.